This T cell receptor (beta chain) is from a study of cytomegalovirus exposure and HLA in healthy donors (dated by TCRdb to about 2017). General notes on the study: In an earlier analysis of some 550 of the donors, less than 350 Gb of sequence data and some 120 million unique TCR beta sequences from 150 million to 200 million T cells were reported. Four or five DR-DQ haplotypes were handled as single units for association and clustering because linkage in the cohort was strong. The study was designed to test whether signatures of past pathogen exposure could be identified by cataloging public T cell receptors. An early release that covered 500 to 800 HLA-typed donors contained approximately 300 gigabases of sequencing data and tens of millions of unique TCR sequences. On average, roughly 240,000 unique TCR beta nucleotide sequences were sequenced per donor among fewer than 500 genotyped donors of the cohort, with 15% to 20% of those sequences being non-productive. The number of typed donors differed by locus: 629-630 for A, B, C, DRB1 and DQB1; some 500 for DQA1; 606 for DPA1; and some 450 for DPB1. The study combined high-throughput TCR immunosequencing, statistical association of individual TCRs with disease status, and machine learning to predict cytomegalovirus infection status. The study profiled the T cell repertoires of hundreds of subjects by immunosequencing and related them to cytomegalovirus serostatus. An earlier analysis of approximately 500 of the donors applied high-throughput TCR beta sequencing to assess whether each TCR beta V gene segment acted as functional or pseudogenic. Genome-wide SNP genotypes for about 60% of the roughly 700 donors were used in a later genetic analysis, which treated that subset as a discovery cohort. Alongside the repertoire data, information on donor age, sex, ethnicity and CMV serostatus was compiled. To study patterns of TCR occurrence, a later analysis re-analyzed previously published TCR beta repertoires from 666 donors and added high-resolution HLA genotyping. All discovery cohort repertoires had been generated using a single sequencing platform. Rather than using new phenotypic data, the later analysis identified candidate immune exposures from TCR beta sequences and from how often those sequences occurred across donors. Among the roughly 380 genotyped donors, around 81% belonged to the genetic ancestry cluster associated with self-reported Caucasian donors. Along with the 666-subject first cohort, a separate validation cohort of over 90 different subjects was used. HLA typing included class I and class II loci at four-digit resolution.

Points the paper makes about the study in general: CMV serostatus was the only immune exposure information available for the cohort. Most CMV-associated TCR beta chains appeared to be HLA-restricted in a later analysis, and the HLA associations seemed to be driven largely by CMV exposure. According to the authors, the approach could potentially be generalized to other disease states and immunological phenotypes. According to a later analysis, parvovirus B19, influenza, CMV and Epstein-Barr virus appeared linked to several top co-occurrence clusters. The study gave a list of some 150 TCR beta chains associated with cytomegalovirus. Correlated functional status among segregating V segments might reflect linkage disequilibrium, but an unknown experimental factor could not be ruled out. In a later genetic analysis, a missense DCLRE1C variant was associated with V-gene and J-gene trimming of TCR beta chains, and the association was replicated in an independent cohort. A few of the identified cytomegalovirus-associated TCR beta chains were confirmed in vitro to be specific for cytomegalovirus antigens. A further reported finding was that TCR beta sequences accurately predicted the HLA-A and HLA-B alleles for most subjects in the first cohort. Only TCR beta chains were sequenced in this cohort, and the absence of alpha or paired-chain data limited detectable features. Compared with the roughly 600-donor mean, donors in an Asian-associated ancestry cluster had fewer N-insertions in productive TCRs, according to a later genetic analysis. The classifier was reported to diagnose cytomegalovirus status with high specificity and sensitivity in both the original and validation cohorts. The presence/absence analyses assumed that sequencing depth was roughly uniform across donors, and that assumption may not be true. Most TCR sequences were observed very rarely across donors, whereas some public TCRs were present in many individuals. A later analysis found that HLA-associated TCR beta chains were more clonally expanded and had lower generation probabilities than equally common non-associated chains. In a later analysis, the rate of TCR association differed among HLA loci, with DRB1 alleles having the most associated TCRs and HLA-C alleles having the fewest. In an earlier analysis of 587 of the donors, most TCR beta V segments appeared in productive rearrangements about 87% or about 30% of the time, broadly matching IMGT annotations. A group of highly shared sequence variants was considered likely to be a technical artifact of the sequencing pipeline. At a false discovery rate of 0.05, a later analysis linked around 15,000 TCR beta sequences to specific HLA alleles. Approximately 16 rarely observed V segments, including chromosome 9 orphons, were excluded from the earlier analysis of about 500 of the donors because counts were too low. Because HLA typing was missing for some donors at each locus, association tests included only the typed subset. Strong co-occurrence of HLA alleles, especially DR and DQ, made assigning TCR associations to individual alleles difficult.

Preparation of the library involved the immunoSEQ multiplex PCR assay. The multiplex PCR relied on a mix of 60 forward primers for TCR Vbeta segments and 13 reverse primers for TCR Jbeta segments. The CDR3 region of rearranged TCR beta genes was amplified from genomic DNA with a multiplex PCR assay. The Illumina HiSeq System was used to sequence the amplified TCR beta libraries as 87-base-pair reads. The paper's data handling went like this. In a later analysis, approximately 74 million unique TCR beta chains were counted across the roughly 610 repertoires, and roughly 10 million of these chains were shared by at least two donors. To remove PCR and sequencing errors, raw reads were error-corrected and collapsed into unique sequences using a nearest-neighbor algorithm that merged closely related sequences. To assign V, D and J gene segments, CDR3 sequences were aligned to IMGT reference sequences. Each retained sequence needed at least a six-nucleotide match to both a V gene segment and a J gene segment. A rearrangement was called productive if the CDR3 had no stop codons and remained in frame with V and J, and every other rearrangement was called non-productive. Following IMGT convention, CDR3 was defined as the stretch from the second conserved V-encoded cysteine to the conserved J-encoded phenylalanine. The earlier analysis of 500 to 750 of the donors excluded any sequence lacking an unambiguous match to a single V gene segment. An earlier analysis of some 610 of the donors called V segments functional above 56.7% productive rearrangements and segregating when the between-donor standard deviation exceeded 5%. A statistical classification framework was built for diagnosing cytomegalovirus status from the catalog of TCR beta chain sequences. In a later analysis, TCR nucleotide sequences were compared against IMGT/GENE-DB human TR gene sequences so that V and J genes could be assigned. Using the TCRdist pipeline, a later analysis assigned CDR3 sequences along with most-parsimonious VDJ recombination scenarios. In a later analysis, each TCR beta chain was defined by its CDR3 amino acid sequence together with its V-gene family, and reads without a unique V-gene family were excluded. To address suspected cross-contamination and a sequencing artifact, a later analysis removed approximately 600 highly shared, low-generation-probability nucleotide sequences. In a later analysis, a clonal expansion index was calculated for each public chain from normalized within-repertoire ranks of inferred template counts. Generation probabilities in a later analysis came from a VDJ recombination model fitted to out-of-frame rearrangements, and those results were checked against IGoR. In a later analysis, TCR-TCR, TCR-HLA and TCR-CMV co-occurrence was scored with hypergeometric tests, and a repertoire-size bias correction was applied to TCR pairs. To estimate false discovery rates, a later analysis permuted the HLA or CMV assignments 20 times. In a later analysis, co-occurring TCRs were grouped using DBSCAN, with TCRdist sequence similarity added in when clustering inside HLA-allele-positive subsets. For co-occurrence clustering, repertoires with fewer than 30,000 or more than 120,000 public chains were excluded, along with four or five repertoires with anomalous nucleotide sharing. Imported from immuneACCESS, the table was reduced by TCRdb to in-frame sequences with V and J called. These copies leave out some clones; in studies compared against another copy, an unresolved V gene accounts for under half, and the cause of the remainder is not known. V and J calls plus clone size are reproduced from that table; the DNA served to infer D and trimming. Across this sample there are approximately 100,000 clones, with roughly 67% seen only once. The top ten clonotypes cover 2% to 2.5% of the sample.

This clone was observed a few times. The antigen it recognizes is unknown. Nothing much larger sits one base from this clone, and base qualities are not available. The cohort consisted of 600 to 700 healthy bone marrow donors. All cohort members were sampled while nominally healthy, although unrecorded immune exposures were likely present. Of the 650 to 750 cohort members, 250 to 300 had positive CMV serostatus and roughly 330 had negative CMV serostatus, and CMV serostatus was not recorded for the donor. A peripheral blood sample was provided by each donor, and peripheral blood mononuclear cells were used for TCR beta sequencing. The Qiagen DNeasy Blood Extraction Kit was used to extract genomic DNA from the blood cell samples. The origin of this receptor is a human donor in good health. Material for sequencing was PBMCs.

The nucleotide sequence is given as TGTGCCAGTAGTATAGAGGTGCAGGGTCAGGATCAGCCCCAGCATTTT. The encoded protein is CASSIEVQGQDQPQHF. The sequence is built from TRBV19 and TRBJ1-5; TRBD1 is a weak D gene call, 5 bases matching. Its CDR3 holds 16 amino acids, cysteine through phenylalanine. Only the CDR3 portion is preserved as DNA: 48 bases, with reading frame beginning at the first base. In the germline V gene (reference sequence), CDR1 corresponds to LNHDA and CDR2 to SQIVND. V and J are truncated by 0 bases and 5 bases respectively, leaving an intervening sequence of 14 bases.